This T cell receptor (beta chain) derives from a study of CD8+CD57+ T cells in acquired aplastic anemia. Findings and caveats of the study: Twenty-nine sequences, all CD8+ CDR3, were shared between patients and controls. CD8+ Simpson's diversity showed no significant patient-control difference.

Investigators profiled TCR beta VDJ and CDR3 from genomic DNA template. TCRdb reprocessed the reads via MiXCR and lists one record per CDR3 protein. The sample yields fewer than 250,000 distinct CDR3 sequences, about half seen once. Note on this clonotype: The antigen is not known. The junction departs from the called germline gene at one end, perhaps through a read error.

This CDR3 has 15 residues. Per the germline V gene, CDR1 is GTSNPN and CDR2 is SVGIG (reference sequence). This chain uses TRBV30 with TRBJ1-3; maybe TRBD1 (6 bases). The TCR comes from a human donor in good health, serving as a control. Sequenced material: sorted CD4+, CD8+, or CD8+CD57+ T cells (not recorded which) from PBMCs. CDR3 amino acids: CVWSVGGGEGNTIYF. CDR3 bases: TGTGTCTGGAGTGTAGGGGGGGGTGAGGGAAACACCATATATTTT.